The 12 T cell receptor beta chains below all came from one sample that was sequenced in a study of cytomegalovirus exposure and HLA in healthy donors. Primers for the PCR totalled 60 Vbeta and 13 Jbeta. Libraries were prepared by immunoSEQ multiplex PCR; TCRdb keeps only in-frame clonotypes and omits some of them. The repertoire holds some 160,000 clones, with approximately 80% as singletons. The sequencing input was PBMCs. The receptor set was obtained from a woman in her 40s in good health and CMV-seronegative.

The genes are TRBV10-3 and TRBJ1-3; no reliable D call. The germline gives CDR1 ENHRY, CDR2 SYGVKD. Trimming removed 0 bases from V and 3 bases from J, with 15 bases in between. This CDR3 has 17 residues. The CDR3 DNA reads TGTGCCATCAGTGAGTCGGGCTTGGCAATTTATGGAAACACCATATATTTT. It codes for CAISESGLAIYGNTIYF.

This clone was observed once. The chain employs TRBV5-6 and TRBJ2-7; TRBD1 aligns across 8 bases. CDR1 and CDR2 from the germline V gene are SGHDT and YYEEEE. With V trimmed by 2 bases and J by 7 bases, 8 bases remained unmatched. This CDR3 spans 14 amino acids. In DNA, the CDR3 is TGTGCCAGCAGCTTCGGACAGGGCCCCTGGGAGCAGTACTTC. Translation: CASSFGQGPWEQYF.

The chain recombines TRBV7-9 with TRBJ2-7, with a weak D call TRBD1 (6 bases). Germline-derived CDR1 and CDR2 are SEHNR and FQNEAQ (reference sequence). Trimming took off 7 bases at V and 3 bases at J, with 16 bases between the two ends. This CDR3 is 14 amino acids long. The CDR3 is CASNEGDGYYEQYF. In DNA form, the CDR3 reads TGTGCCAGCAATGAGGGGGACGGCTACTACGAGCAGTACTTC.

The rearrangement links TRBV29-1 to TRBJ2-5; 11 nucleotides align to TRBD2. This CDR3 comprises 12 residues. Germline V gene data show CDR1 as SQVTM and CDR2 as ANQGSEA. J gave up 5 bases and V 6 bases, and 2 bases lay outside the gene matches. CDR3 coding DNA: TGCAGCGTACTAGCGGGAGATGAGACCCAGTACTTC. Translation: CSVLAGDETQYF. Together with reference TRBV29-1 and TRBJ2-5, the CDR3 gives the full variable domain: SAVISQKPSRDICQRGTSLTIQCQVDSQVTMMFWYRQQPGQSLTLIATANQGSEATYESGFVIDKFPISRPNLTFSTLTVSNMSPEDSSIYLCSVLAGDETQYFGPGTRLLVL.

J is TRBJ2-7 and V is TRBV28, with 8 bases lining up with TRBD1. After removal of 3 bases from V and 5 bases from J, the junction contained 12 bases not matched to a gene. The V gene's germline CDR1 is MDHEN and CDR2 SYDVKM. The CDR3 runs to 16 residues. CDR3 residues: CASSLQAGTGYHEQYF. The CDR3 region has the DNA TGTGCCAGCAGTTTGCAAGCAGGGACAGGTTATCACGAGCAGTACTTC.

The rearrangement links TRBV29-1 to TRBJ1-2; tentatively, D is TRBD1 (5 bases). The ends were cut back, 4 bases at V and 0 bases at J, with 15 bases in the middle. The CDR3 has 15 amino acids. The V gene's germline CDR1 is SQVTM and CDR2 ANQGSEA. CDR3 amino acids: CSVGPRGGPNYGYTF. Here the CDR3 DNA reads TGCAGCGTTGGCCCCCGGGGGGGACCTAACTATGGCTACACCTTC.

The genes are TRBV6-5 and TRBJ1-2; tentative D call: TRBD1 (5 bases). CDR1 is MNHEY, CDR2 SVGAGI, per germline. The CDR3 spans 16 residues. The V and J ends lost 0 bases and 1 base respectively, with 12 bases between them. As DNA, the CDR3 is TGTGCCAGCAGTTACTCGGTCAGGGTGAATAACTATGGCTACACCTTC. Its translation is CASSYSVRVNNYGYTF.

This clone has a handful of counts. The V and J genes are TRBV18 and TRBJ2-2; TRBD1 is a possible D gene (6 bases). The V and J ends lost 6 bases and 1 base respectively, with 15 bases between them. The CDR3 loop spans 16 amino acids. The V gene's germline CDR1 is KGHSH and CDR2 LQKENI. The CDR3 region has the DNA TGTGCCAGCTCCCCGAGGACAGACCTGAACACCGGGGAGCTGTTTTTT. Translation gives CASSPRTDLNTGELFF.

The gene calls are TRBV4-1 and TRBJ2-3; a possible D gene is TRBD2 (7 bases). The CDR3 loop spans 14 amino acids. Trimming took off 7 bases at V and 0 bases at J, with 11 bases between the two ends. Germline V gene lookup returns CDR1 MGHRA and CDR2 YSYEKL. DNA of the CDR3: TGCGCCAGCAAGGGGGGGCCCAGCACAGATACGCAGTATTTT. It is translated as CASKGGPSTDTQYF.

The sample holds one count of this clone. The CDR3 is CASRAQTNYGYTF. In DNA form, the CDR3 reads TGTGCCAGCCGAGCCCAAACTAACTATGGCTACACCTTC. V is TRBV2 and J is TRBJ1-2; D gene unclear. From germline, CDR1 is SNHLY and CDR2 FYNNEI. This CDR3 has 13 amino acids. V was pared by 8 bases and J by 0 bases, with 10 bases between.

The J gene is TRBJ2-5, the V gene TRBV6-1, with 9 bases identical to TRBD1. TRBJ2-7 explains the end of the DNA better; the J call may be wrong. The germline gives CDR1 MNHNS, CDR2 SASEGT. This CDR3 is 15 amino acids long. CDR3 amino acids: CASTVGTGFSYEQYF. CDR3 nucleotides: TGTGCCAGCACTGTCGGGACAGGGTTCTCCTACGAGCAGTACTTC.

The gene calls are TRBV5-4 and TRBJ1-3; D unresolved. V lost 4 bases and J 0 bases, leaving 17 bases between the germline ends. The CDR3 contains 17 residues. The germline CDR1 and CDR2 sequences are SGHNT and YYREEE (reference sequence). The CDR3 DNA follows: TGTGCCAGCAGCCCAAAGGTTTCTGGGAGCTCTGGAAACACCATATATTTT. Protein product: CASSPKVSGSSGNTIYF.